Sequencing of this T cell receptor beta chain was carried out in a study of T cell repertoires in cytomegalovirus infection. About the study: HLA-C-restricted CMV epitopes, recently identified, and well-studied HLA-B-restricted ones were used by the study. CMV infection and matching HLA type were both indicated by public TCR beta signatures.

This clonotype was picked up a small number of times. Its antigen is still unknown. From the reads, TCRdb called clonotypes with MiXCR, one entry per CDR3 protein. The repertoire has roughly 920,000 distinct CDR3 sequences, less than 35% of them found once; the top ten carry over 13%. Germline V gives CDR1 SGHTA, CDR2 FQGNSA. The germline V and J ends were trimmed by 2 bases and 7 bases, with 14 bases remaining between them. The CDR3 is made up of 14 amino acids. Findings and limits, study-wide: Accumulated public TCR beta family frequency recognized individuals carrying CMV together with the relevant HLA. In two of eight donors, the top clonotype was HLA-C-restricted CMV-specific.

This TCR derives from a human donor in good health (CMV status not recorded). Some clones in this sample may be carry-over from other donors' samples. The chain uses TRBV7-2 and TRBJ1-1; D not resolved. Sequences were derived from cultured CD8+ T cells from PBMCs, sampled from culture after CMV antigen stimulation. DNA of the CDR3: TGTGCCAGCAGCTTATTTGGGAGCCGTGTTGAAGCTTTCTTT. Translating gives CASSLFGSRVEAFF.